This TCR beta chain came from a study of cytomegalovirus exposure and HLA in healthy donors. In this sample, this clone turned up a few times. This PCR relied on a set of 60 Vbeta primers and 13 Jbeta primers. The protocol was immunoSEQ multiplex PCR, while the TCRdb copy is restricted to in-frame clones and leaves out a portion. Among fewer than 150,000 clones listed, around 72% were seen once. The sample taken for sequencing was PBMCs. The origin of this receptor is a human donor in good health.

CDR3 protein: CAWSLLAKNIQYF. The CDR3 DNA sequence: TGTGCCTGGAGTCTTCTAGCCAAAAACATTCAGTACTTC. The V and J genes are TRBV30 and TRBJ2-4; D is uncertain. The ends were cut back, 2 bases at V and 0 bases at J, with 5 bases in the middle. The V gene's germline CDR1 is GTSNPN and CDR2 SVGIG (reference sequence). The CDR3 runs to 13 residues.